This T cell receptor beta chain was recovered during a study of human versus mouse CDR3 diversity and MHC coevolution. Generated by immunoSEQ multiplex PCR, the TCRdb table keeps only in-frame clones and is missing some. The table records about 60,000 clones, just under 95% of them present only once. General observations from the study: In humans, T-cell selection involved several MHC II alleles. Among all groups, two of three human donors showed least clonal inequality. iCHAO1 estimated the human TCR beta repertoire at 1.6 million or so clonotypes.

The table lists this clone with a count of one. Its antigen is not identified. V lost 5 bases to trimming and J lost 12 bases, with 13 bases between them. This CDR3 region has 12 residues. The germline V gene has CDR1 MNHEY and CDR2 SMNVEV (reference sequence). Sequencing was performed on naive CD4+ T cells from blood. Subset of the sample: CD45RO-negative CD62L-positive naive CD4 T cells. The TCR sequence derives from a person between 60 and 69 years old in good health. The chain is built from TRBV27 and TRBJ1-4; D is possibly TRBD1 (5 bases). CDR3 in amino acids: CASSPGLGELFF. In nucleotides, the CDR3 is TGTGCCAGCAGTCCGGGACTGGGAGAACTGTTTTTT.